Shown below are 21 T cell receptor beta chains from a single sample sequenced in a study of control samples from healthy donors and cancer patients. Clones were sequenced by immunoSEQ multiplex PCR, and TCRdb holds only the in-frame ones, with some missing. This sample has 170,000 or so clones, with 94% found just once. The sequencing input was blood. The receptors derive from a young woman in good health.

The sample holds one count of this clone. This chain connects TRBV10-3 to TRBJ1-5; D remains ambiguous. The CDR3 is made up of 17 amino acids. Germline CDR1 reads ENHRY; CDR2 reads SYGVKD. Trimming stripped 3 bases from V and 1 base from J, with 16 bases between. CDR3 sequence reads: CAISDRPGQTSNQPQHF. CDR3 in DNA: TGTGCCATCAGTGATCGACCCGGTCAGACAAGCAATCAGCCCCAGCATTTT.

This clone was observed a few times. The V call is TRBV2, the J call TRBJ2-2, with a weak D call TRBD2 (7 bases). The CDR3 is made up of 13 amino acids. Germline-derived CDR1 and CDR2 are SNHLY and FYNNEI. V shed 6 bases and J shed 7 bases, with 12 bases lying between them. For the CDR3, the DNA is TGTGCCAGCAGCCAAGGGGGGGGCGGGGAGCTGTTTTTT. Its translation is CASSQGGGGELFF. The full variable domain, with the rest looked up from reference TRBV2 and TRBJ2-2, is EPEVTQTPSHQVTQMGQEVILRCVPISNHLYFYWYRQILGQKVEFLVSFYNNEISEKSEIFDDQFSVERPDGSNFTLKIRSTKLEDSAMYFCASSQGGGGELFFGEGSRLTVL.

V and J are TRBV19 and TRBJ2-7; 10 nucleotides line up with TRBD1. Germline V lookup: CDR1 LNHDA, CDR2 SQIVND (reference sequence). The CDR3 length is 14 residues. The ends lost 6 bases at V and 3 bases at J; junction bases unmatched: 5. CDR3 residues: CASSLGTGVYEQYF. DNA for the CDR3: TGTGCCAGTAGCCTGGGGACAGGGGTCTACGAGCAGTACTTC.

V gene TRBV6-5 combines with J gene TRBJ1-6; 7 nucleotides match TRBD1. This CDR3 region has 15 residues. Germline V gene sequence: CDR1 MNHEY, CDR2 SVGAGI. After removal of 6 bases from V and 5 bases from J, the junction contained 7 bases not matched to a gene. CDR3 region: CASRSPGQHNSPLHF. In DNA, the CDR3 is TGTGCCAGCAGATCCCCGGGACAGCATAATTCACCCCTCCACTTT.

The sample holds one count of this clone. The chain recombines TRBV12-3 or TRBV12-4 with TRBJ2-1, with a possible D match to TRBD2 (5 bases). V gave up 3 bases and J gave up 4 bases, with 7 bases separating them. The CDR3 has 13 residues. The chain's CDR3 is CASSLGGYNEQFF. In DNA, the CDR3 is TGTGCCAGCAGTTTGGGCGGGTACAATGAGCAGTTCTTC.

Comment on this clone: Other DNA sequences in the sample encode the same CDR3. J is TRBJ2-7 and V is TRBV6-5; D is undetermined. CDR3 size: 12 residues. Germline-derived CDR1 and CDR2 are MNHEY and SVGAGI. Between the trimmed V and J ends, which lost 4 bases and 5 bases, there was a span of 9 bases. CDR3 residues: CASSSGGDEQYF. In DNA, the CDR3 is TGTGCCAGCAGTTCAGGTGGCGACGAGCAGTACTTC.

The chain joins TRBV9 to TRBJ2-3, with 12 bases that match TRBD2. CDR1 and CDR2 (germline): SGDLS, YYNGEE. The CDR3 is made up of 16 amino acids. Trimming took 0 bases from V and 8 from J; bases not matched to a gene: 7. In DNA, the CDR3 is TGTGCCAGCAGCGTAGCTAGCGGGAGGGCCGAAGGTACGCAGTATTTT. Translating it yields CASSVASGRAEGTQYF. Complete variable domain (other parts from reference TRBV9 and TRBJ2-3): DSGVTQTPKHLITATGQRVTLRCSPRSGDLSVYWYQQSLDQGLQFLIQYYNGEERAKGNILERFSAQQFPDLHSELNLSSLELGDSALYFCASSVASGRAEGTQYFGPGTRLTVL.

The chain is built from TRBV28 and TRBJ2-7; D possibly matches TRBD1 or TRBD2 (5 bases each). V lost 2 bases and J lost 7, with 9 bases in between. This CDR3 spans 12 amino acids. Germline V gives CDR1 MDHEN, CDR2 SYDVKM. DNA of the CDR3: TGTGCCAGCAGTTTAGAGGGGTTTGAGCAGTACTTC. This codes for CASSLEGFEQYF.

The chain employs TRBV7-2 and TRBJ1-6; D possibly corresponds to TRBD1 (5 bases). CDR3 length: 18 amino acids. Germline assignment: CDR1 SGHTA and CDR2 FQGNSA. V was clipped by 2 bases and J by 7 bases, with 21 bases between them. This chain's CDR3 is CASSLSVGGAGYNSPLHF. The CDR3 DNA reads TGTGCCAGCAGCTTATCCGTTGGGGGAGCGGGGTACAATTCACCCCTCCACTTT.

This clone has more than one count but fewer than ten. This rearrangement joins TRBV6-5 to TRBJ1-5; TRBD1 might be the D (6 bases). V lost 6 bases to trimming and J lost 0 bases, with 9 bases between them. This CDR3 region has 14 residues. Germline lookup yields CDR1 MNHEY and CDR2 SVGAGI. CDR3 amino acids: CASRRTVSNQPQHF. The CDR3 region has the DNA TGTGCCAGCAGACGGACAGTTAGCAATCAGCCCCAGCATTTT.

V gene TRBV28 combines with J gene TRBJ2-6, with TRBD2 as a possible D gene (5 bases). Germline CDR1 MDHEN, CDR2 SYDVKM. The germline V and J ends were trimmed by 5 bases and 4 bases, with 9 bases remaining between them. The CDR3 length is 14 residues. The CDR3 reads CASSPEGGANVLTF. CDR3 bases: TGTGCCAGCAGTCCAGAGGGAGGGGCCAACGTCCTGACTTTC.

V usage is TRBV13 and J usage is TRBJ2-7, with 7 nucleotides matching TRBD1. The junction had 6 bases not matched to a gene; V was cut back by 5 bases and J by 2 bases. Germline V gives CDR1 PRHDT, CDR2 FYEKMQ (reference sequence). The CDR3 runs 14 residues. CDR3 amino acids: CASSPSTGTYEQYF. As DNA, the CDR3 is TGTGCCAGCAGCCCTTCGACAGGGACCTACGAGCAGTACTTC.

J is TRBJ1-5 and V is TRBV10-3, with D perhaps matching TRBD1 (5 bases). Trimming stripped 4 bases from V and 0 bases from J, with 7 bases between. Germline CDR1 and CDR2: ENHRY and SYGVKD. The CDR3 contains 14 residues. The CDR3 loop is CAISAGLSNQPQHF. The CDR3 nucleotides read TGTGCCATCAGTGCGGGACTTAGCAATCAGCCCCAGCATTTT.

This chain connects TRBV6-1 to TRBJ2-7, with D hard to call. Germline-derived CDR1 and CDR2 are MNHNS and SASEGT. Trimming shortened V by 0 bases and J by 2 bases, and 14 bases separated the two germline ends. CDR3 length: 16 amino acids. CDR3 bases: TGTGCCAGCAGTGAAGCACCCGACACGGGTGCCTACGAGCAGTACTTC. As protein: CASSEAPDTGAYEQYF.

The count of this clone is one. The rearrangement uses TRBV18 and TRBJ1-6; a possible D gene is TRBD1 (5 bases). CDR1 and CDR2 (germline): KGHSH, LQKENI. The V gene lost 6 bases and the J gene lost 5 bases, with 17 bases spanning the gap. CDR3 length equals 16 residues. CDR3 residues: CASSPVRGADNSPLHF. DNA of the CDR3: TGTGCCAGCTCCCCGGTGAGGGGCGCGGATAATTCACCCCTCCACTTT.

This clone was seen a single time. This sequence joins TRBV7-2 and TRBJ1-3, with D uncertain. The ends were cut back, 0 bases at V and 0 bases at J, with 3 bases in the middle. The CDR3 has 14 amino acids. Germline CDR1 and CDR2: SGHTA and FQGNSA. CDR3 residues: CASSLAVSGNTIYF. CDR3 DNA sequence: TGTGCCAGCAGCTTAGCAGTCTCTGGAAACACCATATATTTT.

The gene calls are TRBV4-1 and TRBJ1-4, with 11 bases that match TRBD1. The germline gives CDR1 MGHRA, CDR2 YSYEKL. V dropped 5 bases and J dropped 0; count of bases not matched to a gene: 5. The CDR3 contains 17 residues. CDR3 amino acids: CASSLGQGVSTNEKLFF. DNA of the CDR3: TGCGCCAGCAGCTTGGGACAGGGGGTCTCAACTAATGAAAAACTGTTTTTT.

The V and J genes are TRBV6-2 or TRBV6-3 and TRBJ2-3; TRBD1 aligns across 9 bases. V trimming: 5 bases; J trimming: 4 bases; junction bases outside the gene matches: 4. This CDR3 spans 14 amino acids. Germline V lookup: CDR1 MNHEY, CDR2 SVGEGT. In DNA form, the CDR3 reads TGTGCCAGCAGTAACCGGGACAGGGCAGATACGCAGTATTTT. Its protein is CASSNRDRADTQYF.

The gene calls are TRBV4-2 and TRBJ1-1; D uncertain. Germline loops: CDR1 LGHNA, CDR2 YNFKEQ. The CDR3 runs 13 residues. Trimming pared 3 bases from V and 3 bases from J, leaving 8 bases between. This chain's CDR3 is CASSQSRDTEAFF. The CDR3, as DNA: TGTGCCAGCAGCCAGTCGAGGGACACTGAAGCTTTCTTT.

Concerning this clone: The junction departs from the called germline gene at one end, perhaps through a read error. V is TRBV11-2 and J is TRBJ2-7; D is possibly TRBD2 (6 bases). The CDR3 covers 15 residues. CDR1 is SGHAT and CDR2 is FQNNGV in the germline V gene. The CDR3, as DNA: TGTGCCAGCAGGTTAGAATTTGGGGGGATCTACGAGCAGTACTTC. This translates into CASRLEFGGIYEQYF.

The table lists this clone with a count of one. The chain recombines TRBV19 with TRBJ1-2; no firm D call. This CDR3 has 13 residues. CDR1 is LNHDA and CDR2 is SQIVND in the germline V gene (reference sequence). The V and J ends lost 3 bases and 4 bases respectively, with 9 bases between them. CDR3 nucleotides: TGTGCCAGTAGTATCTCGGCGGTCTATGGCTACACCTTC. Its translation: CASSISAVYGYTF.